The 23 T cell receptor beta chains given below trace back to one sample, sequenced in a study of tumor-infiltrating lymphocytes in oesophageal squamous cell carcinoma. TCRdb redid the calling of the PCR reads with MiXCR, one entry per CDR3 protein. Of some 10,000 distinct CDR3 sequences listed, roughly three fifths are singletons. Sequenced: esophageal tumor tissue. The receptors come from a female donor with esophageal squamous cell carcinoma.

The CDR3 DNA follows: TGTGCCAGCAGCCTACTCCGGGGGATAGCCAAAAACATTCAGTACTTC. It codes for CASSLLRGIAKNIQYF. This rearrangement joins TRBV7-8 to TRBJ2-5; D might be TRBD2 (6 bases). The end of the DNA aligns better with TRBJ2-4, so the J call may be wrong. Germline CDR1 SGHVS, CDR2 FQNEAQ. This CDR3 has 16 residues.

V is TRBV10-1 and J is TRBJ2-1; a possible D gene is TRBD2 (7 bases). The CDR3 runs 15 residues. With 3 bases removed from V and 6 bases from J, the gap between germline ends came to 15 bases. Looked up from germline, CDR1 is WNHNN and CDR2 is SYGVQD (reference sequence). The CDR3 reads CASSEGGRASNEQFF. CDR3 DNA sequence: TGCGCCAGCAGTGAAGGGGGGAGGGCCTCCAATGAGCAGTTCTTC.

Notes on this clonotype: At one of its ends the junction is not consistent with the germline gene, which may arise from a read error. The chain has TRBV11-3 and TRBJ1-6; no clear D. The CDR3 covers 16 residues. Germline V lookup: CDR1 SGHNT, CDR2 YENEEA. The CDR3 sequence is CASSLDWVAYSSPLHF. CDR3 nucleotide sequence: TGTGCCAGCAGCTTAGACTGGGTGGCCTATAGTTCACCCCTCCACTTT.

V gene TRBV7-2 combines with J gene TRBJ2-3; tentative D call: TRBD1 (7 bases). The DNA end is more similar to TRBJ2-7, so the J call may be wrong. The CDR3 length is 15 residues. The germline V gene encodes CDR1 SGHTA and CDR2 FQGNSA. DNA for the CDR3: TGTGCCAGCAGCTCGCCAGGGGGGCTCCTCTACGAGCAGTACTTC. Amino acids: CASSSPGGLLYEQYF.

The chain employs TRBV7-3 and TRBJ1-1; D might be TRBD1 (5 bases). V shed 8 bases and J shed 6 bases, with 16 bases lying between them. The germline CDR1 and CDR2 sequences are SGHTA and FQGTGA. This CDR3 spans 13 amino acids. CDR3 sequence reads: CASAPSGGAEAFF. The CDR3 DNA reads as TGTGCCAGCGCCCCGTCCGGGGGAGCTGAAGCTTTCTTT.

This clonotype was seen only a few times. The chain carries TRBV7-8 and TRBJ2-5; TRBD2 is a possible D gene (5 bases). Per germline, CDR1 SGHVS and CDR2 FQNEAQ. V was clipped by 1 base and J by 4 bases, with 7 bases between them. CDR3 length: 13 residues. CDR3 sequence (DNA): TGTGCCAGCAGCTTAGGGGAGAGAGAGACCCAGTACTTC. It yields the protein CASSLGERETQYF. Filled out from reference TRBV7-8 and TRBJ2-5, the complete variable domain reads GAGVSQSPRYKVAKRGQDVALRCDPISGHVSLFWYQQALGQGPEFLTYFQNEAQLDKSGLPSDRFFAERPEGSVSTLKIQRTQQEDSAVYLCASSLGERETQYFGPGTRLLVL.

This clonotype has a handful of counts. CDR3 amino acids: CASKPGLATDTQYF. DNA of the CDR3: TGTGCCAGCAAACCTGGACTAGCGACAGATACGCAGTATTTT. The genes are TRBV27 and TRBJ2-3, with 9 bases fitting TRBD2. Germline-derived CDR1 and CDR2 are MNHEY and SMNVEV (reference sequence). The CDR3 consists of 14 residues. V gave up 7 bases and J gave up 3 bases; unmatched junction bases: 5.

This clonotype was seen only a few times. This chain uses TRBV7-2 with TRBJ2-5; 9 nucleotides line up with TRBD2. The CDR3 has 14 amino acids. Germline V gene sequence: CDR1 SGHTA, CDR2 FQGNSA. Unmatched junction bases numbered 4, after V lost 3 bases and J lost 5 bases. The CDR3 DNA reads TGTGCCAGCAGCTTTAGCGGGAGAGGGGAGACCCAGTACTTC. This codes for CASSFSGRGETQYF.

The CDR3: CASSLTASGLSYNEQFF. In DNA form, the CDR3 reads TGTGCCAGCAGCTTAACGGCTAGCGGCCTCTCCTACAATGAGCAGTTCTTC. The V call is TRBV7-3, the J call TRBJ2-1, with 7 bases fitting TRBD2. CDR3 length equals 17 residues. Per the germline V gene, CDR1 is SGHTA and CDR2 is FQGTGA. V was clipped by 0 bases and J by 0 bases; unmatched bases: 5.

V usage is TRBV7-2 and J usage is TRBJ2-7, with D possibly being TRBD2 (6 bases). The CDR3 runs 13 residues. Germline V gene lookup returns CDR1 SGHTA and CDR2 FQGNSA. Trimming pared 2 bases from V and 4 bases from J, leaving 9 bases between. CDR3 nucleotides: TGTGCCAGCAGCTTATTGCGGGATTACGAGCAGTACTTC. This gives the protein CASSLLRDYEQYF.

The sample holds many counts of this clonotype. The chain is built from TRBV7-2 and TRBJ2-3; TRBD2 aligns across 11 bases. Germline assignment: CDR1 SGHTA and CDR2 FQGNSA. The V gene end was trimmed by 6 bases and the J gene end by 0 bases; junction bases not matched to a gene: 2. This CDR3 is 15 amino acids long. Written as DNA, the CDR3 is TGTGCCAGCAGGCGGACTAGCGGGAGCACAGATACGCAGTATTTT. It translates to CASRRTSGSTDTQYF.

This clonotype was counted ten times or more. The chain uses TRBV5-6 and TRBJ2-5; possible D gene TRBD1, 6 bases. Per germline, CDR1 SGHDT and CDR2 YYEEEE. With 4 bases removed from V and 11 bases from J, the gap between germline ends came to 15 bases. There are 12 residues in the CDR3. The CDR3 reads CASSIDRRFQYF. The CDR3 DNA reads TGTGCCAGCAGCATAGACAGGAGGTTTCAGTACTTC.

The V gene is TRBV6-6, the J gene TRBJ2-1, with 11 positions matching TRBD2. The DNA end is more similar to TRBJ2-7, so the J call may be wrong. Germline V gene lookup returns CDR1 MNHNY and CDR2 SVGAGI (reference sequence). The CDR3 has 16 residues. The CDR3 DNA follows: TGTGCCAGCAGGGCGCGAGCGACTAGCGGGATCTACGAGCAGTACTTC. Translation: CASRARATSGIYEQYF.

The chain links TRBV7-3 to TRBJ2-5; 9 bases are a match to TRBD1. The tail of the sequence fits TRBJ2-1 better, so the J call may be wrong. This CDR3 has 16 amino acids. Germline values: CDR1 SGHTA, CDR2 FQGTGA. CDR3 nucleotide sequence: TGTGCCAGCAGCTCACCACGACAGGGGGAGAGGAATGAGCAGTTCTTC. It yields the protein CASSSPRQGERNEQFF.

The CDR3 reads CASKTSKETQYF. The DNA of the CDR3 is TGTGCCAGCAAGACTAGTAAAGAGACCCAGTACTTC. The chain is built from TRBV2 and TRBJ2-5, with D possibly TRBD2 on 6 matching bases. Trimming stripped 7 bases from V and 3 bases from J, with 9 bases between. This CDR3 is built from 12 residues. Germline loops: CDR1 SNHLY, CDR2 FYNNEI.

CDR3 sequence (DNA): TGTGCCAGCAGCCACCCCACTAGCAACGAAGACAATGAGCAGTTCTTC. Translating it yields CASSHPTSNEDNEQFF. The chain joins TRBV7-8 to TRBJ2-1, with D possibly being TRBD2 (6 bases). The CDR3 is made up of 16 amino acids. CDR1 and CDR2 from the germline V gene are SGHVS and FQNEAQ. V lost 5 bases and J 5 bases, leaving 19 bases between the germline ends.

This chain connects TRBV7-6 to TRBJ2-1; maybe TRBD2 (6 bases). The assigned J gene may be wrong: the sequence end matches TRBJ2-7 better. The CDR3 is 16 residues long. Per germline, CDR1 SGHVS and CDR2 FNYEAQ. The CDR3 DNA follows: TGTGCCAGCAGCTACCGGATTGGCGGGGCGGCCTACGAGCAGTACTTC. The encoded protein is CASSYRIGGAAYEQYF.

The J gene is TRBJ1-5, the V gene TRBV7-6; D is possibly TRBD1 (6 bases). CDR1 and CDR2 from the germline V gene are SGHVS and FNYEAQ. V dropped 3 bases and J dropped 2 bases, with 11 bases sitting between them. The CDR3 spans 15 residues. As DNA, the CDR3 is TGTGCCAGCAGCTTCGGGGACACTGGCAATCAGCCCCAGCATTTT. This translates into CASSFGDTGNQPQHF. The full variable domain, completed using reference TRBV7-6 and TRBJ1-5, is GAGVSQSPRYKVTKRGQDVALRCDPISGHVSLYWYRQALGQGPEFLTYFNYEAQQDKSGLPNDRFSAERPEGSISTLTIQRTEQRDSAMYRCASSFGDTGNQPQHFGDGTRLSIL.

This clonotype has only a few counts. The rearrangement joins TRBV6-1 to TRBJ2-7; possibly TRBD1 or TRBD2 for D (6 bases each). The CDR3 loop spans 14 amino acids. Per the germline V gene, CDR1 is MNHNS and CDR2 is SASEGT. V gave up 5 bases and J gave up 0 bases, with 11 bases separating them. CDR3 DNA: TGTGCCAGCAGTTTTGGGGGGCTCTCCTACGAGCAGTACTTC. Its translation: CASSFGGLSYEQYF.

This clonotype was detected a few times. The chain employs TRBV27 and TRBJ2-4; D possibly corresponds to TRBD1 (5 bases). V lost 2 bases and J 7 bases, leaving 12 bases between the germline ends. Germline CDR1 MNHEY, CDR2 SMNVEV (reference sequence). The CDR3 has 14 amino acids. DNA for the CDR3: TGTGCCAGCAGTTTACAGGGATCTGGGAACATTCAGTACTTC. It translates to CASSLQGSGNIQYF.

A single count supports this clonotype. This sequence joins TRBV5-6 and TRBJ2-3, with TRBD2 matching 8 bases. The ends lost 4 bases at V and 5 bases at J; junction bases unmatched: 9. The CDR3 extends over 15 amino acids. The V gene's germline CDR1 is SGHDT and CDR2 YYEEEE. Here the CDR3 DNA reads TGTGCCAGCAGCACTCGACTAGCGCCACTAGATACGCAGTATTTT. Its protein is CASSTRLAPLDTQYF.

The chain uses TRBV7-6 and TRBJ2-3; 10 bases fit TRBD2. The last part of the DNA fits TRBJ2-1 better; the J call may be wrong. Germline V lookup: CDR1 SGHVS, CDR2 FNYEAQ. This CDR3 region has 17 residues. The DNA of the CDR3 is TGTGCCAGCAGCTTAGTATTCCTAGCGGGAGCCCCGGGTGAGCAGTTCTTC. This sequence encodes CASSLVFLAGAPGEQFF.

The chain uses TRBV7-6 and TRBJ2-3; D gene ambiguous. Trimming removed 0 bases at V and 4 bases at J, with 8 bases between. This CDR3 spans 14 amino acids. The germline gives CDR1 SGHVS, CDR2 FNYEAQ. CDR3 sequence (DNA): TGTGCCAGCAGCTTAGCGTTGACGGCAGATACGCAGTATTTT. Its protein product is CASSLALTADTQYF.